Sequencing of this T cell receptor beta chain was carried out in a study of vaccination effects on CD4 cells after COVID-19. Looking at the study overall: Two-dose vaccination with either BNT162b2 or mRNA-1273 was given to the participants.

Germline V gene lookup returns CDR1 SGHVS and CDR2 FQNEAQ. The CDR3 runs 14 residues. V lost 5 bases to trimming and J lost 4 bases, with 14 bases between them. Sequenced by immunoSEQ multiplex PCR; TCRdb stores in-frame clones only, minus some. The profile shows about 65,000 clones, more than 70% of them singletons. ViraFEST used viral peptide pools to expand antigen-specific CD4+ T cells before sequencing. Having been cultured for less than 12 days, the cells underwent CD4+ T cell isolation. No vaccinee had earlier SARS-CoV-2 infection, and nucleocapsid antibodies were negative. Cultures used roughly 1.8 million PBMC per well, approximately 9.5 IU/ml IL-2 and around 10 ug/ml peptides. Overall study results and limits: Early post-infection timepoints were missing from the study, which also had few convalescent patients.

Concerning this clone itself: The target antigen is unknown.

This sequence was found in a human donor who received a COVID-19 vaccine. The specimen comprised CD4+ T cells from PBMCs cultured with HCoV-NL63 spike peptides, sampled before COVID-19 vaccination. The rearrangement uses TRBV7-8 and TRBJ1-1; no clear D. This CDR3 reads CASSLHPARTEAFF. CDR3 nucleotides: TGTGCCAGCAGCCTTCACCCCGCCCGCACTGAAGCTTTCTTT.